The next 5 T cell receptor beta chains were all read from a single sample in a study of shared clonotypes between healthy human individuals. Using immunoSEQ multiplex PCR, the repertoire was profiled, and TCRdb retains in-frame clones only, with some absent. This table has about 470,000 clones, roughly 83% appearing once. The sample comprised PBMCs. These receptors originate from a woman aged 35 to 49 in good health. Some clones in this sample may be carry-over from other donors' samples.

The chain is built from TRBV20-1 and TRBJ1-2, with a possible D match to TRBD1 (6 bases). The CDR3 is 10 amino acids. Trimming took 6 bases from V and 8 from J, leaving 10 bases between them. The V gene's germline CDR1 is DFQATT and CDR2 SNEGSKA (reference sequence). CDR3 coding DNA: TGCAGTGCCCCCGACAGGGGCTACACCTTC. This codes for CSAPDRGYTF.

The V gene is TRBV6-1, the J gene TRBJ1-3; no definite D call. This CDR3 spans 16 amino acids. From germline, CDR1 is MNHNS and CDR2 SASEGT. Trimming left V 2 bases short and J 1 base short, with 12 bases between. The CDR3 DNA follows: TGTGCCAGCAGTGAATTAGGCAGTCAATCTGGAAACACCATATATTTT. It translates to CASSELGSQSGNTIYF.

This clone has a handful of counts. The chain couples TRBV29-1 to TRBJ2-7, with TRBD1 identical over 8 bases. CDR1 and CDR2 from the germline V gene are SQVTM and ANQGSEA. CDR3 length equals 13 residues. V lost 5 bases to trimming and J lost 2 bases; unmatched junction nucleotides: 5. This CDR3 reads CSVLDRAAYEQYF. CDR3 nucleotide sequence: TGCAGCGTTTTGGACAGGGCTGCCTACGAGCAGTACTTC.

This sequence joins TRBV11-2 and TRBJ2-3; D is perhaps TRBD1 or TRBD2 (5 bases each). V was cut by 5 bases and J by 0 bases, with 15 bases left in between. The CDR3 has 16 residues. The germline V gene encodes CDR1 SGHAT and CDR2 FQNNGV. The CDR3 region has the DNA TGTGCCAGCAGCCGCCAGGGAGCGGCTAGCACAGATACGCAGTATTTT. Amino acids: CASSRQGAASTDTQYF.

This clone was detected a few times. V and J are TRBV4-1 and TRBJ2-5; D not certain. The length of the CDR3 is 12 residues. Germline CDR1 and CDR2: MGHRA and YSYEKL. V was cut by 0 bases and J by 5 bases, with 4 bases left in between. The chain's CDR3 is CASSQDIETQYF. DNA of the CDR3: TGCGCCAGCAGCCAAGATATCGAGACCCAGTACTTC.